A single sample is the source of the 4 T cell receptor beta chains below, sequenced in a study of blood T cell repertoires in COVID-19. Profiled with immunoSEQ multiplex PCR; TCRdb holds only in-frame clones, not every one. Here the sample spans some 210,000 clones, 80% to 90% being singletons. The sample was peripheral blood. These receptors all stem from a human donor in a cohort sampled during active COVID-19.

The J gene is TRBJ2-1, the V gene TRBV3-1 (or the pseudogene TRBV3-2); 9 bases line up with TRBD2. The CDR3 is 14 amino acids. Germline CDR1 and CDR2: LGHDT and YNNKEL (reference sequence). Trimming at V came to 6 bases and at J to 5 bases, leaving 5 bases not matched to a gene. The CDR3 here is CASSSGSTDNEQFF. CDR3 in DNA: TGTGCCAGCAGTAGCGGGAGCACGGACAATGAGCAGTTCTTC.

The rearrangement links TRBV12-3 or TRBV12-4 to TRBJ1-2; tentative D call: TRBD1 (6 bases). The CDR3 has 12 residues. Deletions cut 3 bases from V and 8 bases from J, with 10 bases between. CDR3: CASSLLGAGYTF. In DNA, the CDR3 is TGTGCCAGCAGTTTGCTGGGGGCGGGCTACACCTTC.

The genes are TRBV7-8 and TRBJ2-3, with 9 bases that match TRBD2. Germline trimming cut 0 bases from V and 4 bases from J; bases unmatched to any gene: 5. This CDR3 has 16 amino acids. Germline-derived CDR1 and CDR2 are SGHVS and FQNEAQ. The CDR3 region has the DNA TGTGCCAGCAGCTTAGCGCCAGCGGGGGGTTCAGATACGCAGTATTTT. Translated: CASSLAPAGGSDTQYF.

Of note for this clone: One end of the junction varies from germline; a read error may be responsible. The rearrangement links TRBV7-2 to TRBJ2-1; 7 bases align to TRBD2. The CDR3 is 15 residues long. Germline CDR1 is SGHTA and CDR2 is FQGNSA. The CDR3 spells CASSYSLTLAADRLF. CDR3 bases: TGTGCCAGCAGCTACAGCCTAACTCTAGCGGCCGACCGGCTCTTC.